This T cell receptor (beta chain) emerged from a study of T-cell reconstitution after alpha-beta-depleted transplantation in children. As it was prepared, the TCRbeta library received unique molecular identifiers. TCRdb called the PCR reads again in MiXCR, with one record for every CDR3 protein. The sample comprises approximately 520,000 distinct CDR3 sequences, around a third of which are singletons, and more than 2% rests with the top ten. The CDR3 is made up of 15 amino acids. Germline V gene data show CDR1 as MNHNS and CDR2 as SASEGT. V dropped 2 bases and J dropped 3 bases, with 13 bases sitting between them.

The chain combines TRBV6-1 with TRBJ1-1, with D possibly TRBD1 on 5 matching bases. This specimen consisted of PBMCs from the stem cell graft donor, obtained from the stem cell graft. The sequence was collected from a human donor who donated a stem cell graft to a child with aplastic anemia. This CDR3 is CASSESGQGYTEAFF. CDR3 sequence (DNA): TGTGCCAGCAGTGAATCGGGCCAGGGATACACTGAAGCTTTCTTT.